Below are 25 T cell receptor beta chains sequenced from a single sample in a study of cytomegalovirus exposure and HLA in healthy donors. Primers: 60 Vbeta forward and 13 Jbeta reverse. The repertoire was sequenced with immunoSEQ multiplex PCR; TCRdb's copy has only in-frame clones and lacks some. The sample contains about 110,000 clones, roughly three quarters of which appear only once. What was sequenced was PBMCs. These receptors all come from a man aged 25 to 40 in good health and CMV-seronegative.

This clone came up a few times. The CDR3 loop is CASSSGTYEQYF. The CDR3 nucleotides are TGCGCCAGTTCTAGCGGCACCTACGAGCAGTACTTC. This rearrangement joins TRBV5-1 to TRBJ2-7; 7 bases map to TRBD2. The V gene end was trimmed by 8 bases and the J gene end by 2 bases; junction bases not matched to a gene: 4. CDR3 length: 12 amino acids. Germline V gene lookup returns CDR1 SGHRS and CDR2 YFSETQ.

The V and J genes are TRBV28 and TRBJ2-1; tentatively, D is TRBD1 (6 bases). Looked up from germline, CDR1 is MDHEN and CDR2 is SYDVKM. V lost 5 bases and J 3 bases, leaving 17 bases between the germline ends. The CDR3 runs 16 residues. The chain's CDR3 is CASSRVQGIYYNEQFF. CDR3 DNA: TGTGCCAGCAGTCGAGTTCAGGGGATTTACTACAATGAGCAGTTCTTC.

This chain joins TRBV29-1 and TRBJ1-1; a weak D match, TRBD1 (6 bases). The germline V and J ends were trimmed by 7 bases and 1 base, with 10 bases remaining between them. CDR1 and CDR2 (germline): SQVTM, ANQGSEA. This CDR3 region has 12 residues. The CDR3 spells CSAGQTNTEAFF. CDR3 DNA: TGCAGCGCTGGACAGACGAACACTGAAGCTTTCTTT.

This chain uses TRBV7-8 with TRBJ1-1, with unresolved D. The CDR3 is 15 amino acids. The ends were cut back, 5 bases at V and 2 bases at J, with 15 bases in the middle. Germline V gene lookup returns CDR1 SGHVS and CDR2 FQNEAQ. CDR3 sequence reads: CASSGQRGPNTEAFF. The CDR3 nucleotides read TGTGCCAGCAGCGGCCAACGAGGGCCCAACACTGAAGCTTTCTTT.

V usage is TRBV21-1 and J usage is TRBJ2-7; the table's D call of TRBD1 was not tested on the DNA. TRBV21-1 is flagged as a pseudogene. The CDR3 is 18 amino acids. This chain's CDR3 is CASRRVRGRRGSSYEQYF. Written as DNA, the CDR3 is TGTGCCAGCCGGAGGGTCAGGGGGCGGCGTGGGAGCTCCTACGAGCAGTACTTC.

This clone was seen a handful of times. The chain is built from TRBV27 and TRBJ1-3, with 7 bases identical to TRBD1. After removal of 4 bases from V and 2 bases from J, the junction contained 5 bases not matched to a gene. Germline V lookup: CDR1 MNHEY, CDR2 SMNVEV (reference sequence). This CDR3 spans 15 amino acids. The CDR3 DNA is TGTGCCAGCAGTTCTCCGACAGGGACTGGAAACACCATATATTTT. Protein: CASSSPTGTGNTIYF.

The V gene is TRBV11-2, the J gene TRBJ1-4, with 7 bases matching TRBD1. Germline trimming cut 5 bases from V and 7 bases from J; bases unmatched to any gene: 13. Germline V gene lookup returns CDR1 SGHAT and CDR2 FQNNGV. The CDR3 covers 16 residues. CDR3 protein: CASSMKGAYGGEKLFF. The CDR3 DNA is TGTGCCAGCAGCATGAAGGGGGCTTATGGAGGTGAAAAACTGTTTTTT.

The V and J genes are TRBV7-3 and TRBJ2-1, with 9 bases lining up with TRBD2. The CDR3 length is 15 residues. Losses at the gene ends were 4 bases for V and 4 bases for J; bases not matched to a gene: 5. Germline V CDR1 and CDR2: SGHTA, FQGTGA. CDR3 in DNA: TGTGCCAGCAGCTCAATAGCGGGAGCATACAATGAGCAGTTCTTC. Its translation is CASSSIAGAYNEQFF.

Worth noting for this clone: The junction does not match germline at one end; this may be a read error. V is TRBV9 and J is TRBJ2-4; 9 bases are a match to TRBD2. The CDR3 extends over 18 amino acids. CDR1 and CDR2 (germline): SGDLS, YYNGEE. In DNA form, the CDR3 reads TGTGCCAGCAGCCCTAGTCGGACTCAGGGCGGGAGGGCAAACAGTCAGTACTTC. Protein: CASSPSRTQGGRANSQYF.

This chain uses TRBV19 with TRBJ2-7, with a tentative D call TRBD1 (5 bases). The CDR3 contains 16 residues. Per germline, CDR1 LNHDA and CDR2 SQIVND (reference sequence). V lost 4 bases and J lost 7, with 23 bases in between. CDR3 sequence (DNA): TGTGCCAGTAGTAGTCAACAGGCGATTCGGACCCAAGAGCAGTACTTC. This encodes CASSSQQAIRTQEQYF.

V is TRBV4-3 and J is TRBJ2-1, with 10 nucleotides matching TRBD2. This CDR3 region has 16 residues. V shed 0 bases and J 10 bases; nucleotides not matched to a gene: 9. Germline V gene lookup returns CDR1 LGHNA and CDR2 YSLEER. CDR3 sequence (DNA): TGCGCCAGCAGCCAAGATCAGGCTAGCGGGAGTAACGAGCAGTTCTTC. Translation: CASSQDQASGSNEQFF.

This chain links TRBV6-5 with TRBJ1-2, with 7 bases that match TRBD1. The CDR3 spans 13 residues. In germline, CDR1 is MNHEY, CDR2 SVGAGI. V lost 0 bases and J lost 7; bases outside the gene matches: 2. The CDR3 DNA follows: TGTGCCAGCAGTTACTCAAACAGGGGTGGCTACACCTTC. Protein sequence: CASSYSNRGGYTF.

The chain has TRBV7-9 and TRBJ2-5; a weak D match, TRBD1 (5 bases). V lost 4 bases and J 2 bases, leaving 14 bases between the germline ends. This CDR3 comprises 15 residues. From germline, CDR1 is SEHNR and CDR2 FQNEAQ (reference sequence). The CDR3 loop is CASSSYTTEQETQYF. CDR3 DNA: TGTGCCAGCAGCTCGTATACGACAGAGCAAGAGACCCAGTACTTC.

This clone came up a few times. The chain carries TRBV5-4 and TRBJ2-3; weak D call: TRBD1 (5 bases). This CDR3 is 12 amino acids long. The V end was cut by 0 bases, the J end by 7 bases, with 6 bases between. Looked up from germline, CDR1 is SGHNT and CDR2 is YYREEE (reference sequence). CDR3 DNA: TGTGCCAGCAGCTTGGACAGGCATACGCAGTATTTT. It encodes CASSLDRHTQYF.

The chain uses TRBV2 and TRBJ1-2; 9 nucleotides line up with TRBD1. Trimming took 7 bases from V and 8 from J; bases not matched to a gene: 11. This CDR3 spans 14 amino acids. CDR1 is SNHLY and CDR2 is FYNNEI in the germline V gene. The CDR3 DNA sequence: TGTGCCAGCATACTTCCGGGACAGGGAAGCGGCTACACCTTC. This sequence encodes CASILPGQGSGYTF.

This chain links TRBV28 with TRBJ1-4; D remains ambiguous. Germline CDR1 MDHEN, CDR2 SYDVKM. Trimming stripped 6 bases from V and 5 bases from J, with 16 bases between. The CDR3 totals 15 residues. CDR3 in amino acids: CASSRETERNEKLFF. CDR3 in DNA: TGTGCCAGCAGCCGGGAGACGGAACGAAATGAAAAACTGTTTTTT.

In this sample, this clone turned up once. In nucleotides, the CDR3 is TGTGCCAGCAGCTCCCAAGCGGGACAGGGGGGCGGGCAGTATTTT. This sequence encodes CASSSQAGQGGGQYF. This chain uses TRBV9 with TRBJ2-3; 11 bases line up with TRBD1. This CDR3 is built from 15 residues. J gave up 11 bases and V 4 bases, and 12 bases lay outside the gene matches. In germline, CDR1 is SGDLS, CDR2 YYNGEE.

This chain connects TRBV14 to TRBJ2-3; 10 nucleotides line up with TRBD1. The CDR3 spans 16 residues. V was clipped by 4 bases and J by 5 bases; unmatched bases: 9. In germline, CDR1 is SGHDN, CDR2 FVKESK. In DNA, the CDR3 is TGTGCCAGCAGCCGTATAGGGACAGGGGCGCAAGATACGCAGTATTTT. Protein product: CASSRIGTGAQDTQYF.

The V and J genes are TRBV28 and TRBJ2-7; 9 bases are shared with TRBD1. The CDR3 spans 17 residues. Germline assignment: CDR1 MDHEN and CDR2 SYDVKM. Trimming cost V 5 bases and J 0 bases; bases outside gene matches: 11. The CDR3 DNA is TGTGCCAGCAGTCCGACAGGGGACAGGGATTCCTCCTACGAGCAGTACTTC. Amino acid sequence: CASSPTGDRDSSYEQYF.

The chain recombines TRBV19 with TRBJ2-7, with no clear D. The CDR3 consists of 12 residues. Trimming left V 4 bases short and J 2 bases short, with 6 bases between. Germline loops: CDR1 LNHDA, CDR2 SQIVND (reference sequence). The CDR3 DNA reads TGTGCCAGTAGTAGTCGAGCCTACGAGCAGTACTTC. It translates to CASSSRAYEQYF.

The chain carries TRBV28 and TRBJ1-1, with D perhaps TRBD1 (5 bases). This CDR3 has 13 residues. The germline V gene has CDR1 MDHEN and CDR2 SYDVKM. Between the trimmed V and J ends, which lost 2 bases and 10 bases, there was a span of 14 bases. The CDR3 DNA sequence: TGTGCCAGCAGTTTAGTAAGGGGTGTGGGAGCTTTCTTT. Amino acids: CASSLVRGVGAFF.

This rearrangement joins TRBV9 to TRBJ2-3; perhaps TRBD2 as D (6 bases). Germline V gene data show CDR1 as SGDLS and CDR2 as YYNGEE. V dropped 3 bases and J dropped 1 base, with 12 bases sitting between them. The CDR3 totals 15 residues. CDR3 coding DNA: TGTGCCAGCAGCGGCCTGACTAGGGGCACAGATACGCAGTATTTT. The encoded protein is CASSGLTRGTDTQYF.

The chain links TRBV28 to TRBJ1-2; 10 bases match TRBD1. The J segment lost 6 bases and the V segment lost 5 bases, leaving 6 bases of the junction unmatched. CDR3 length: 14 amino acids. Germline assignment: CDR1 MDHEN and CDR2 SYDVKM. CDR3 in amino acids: CASSETGGADGYTF. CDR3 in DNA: TGTGCCAGCAGTGAGACAGGGGGCGCGGATGGCTACACCTTC.

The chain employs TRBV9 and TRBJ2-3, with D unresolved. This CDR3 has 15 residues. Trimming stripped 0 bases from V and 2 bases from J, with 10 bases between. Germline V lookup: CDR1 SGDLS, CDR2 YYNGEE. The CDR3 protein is CASSVASGYTDTQYF. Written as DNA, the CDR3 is TGTGCCAGCAGCGTAGCGTCCGGTTACACAGATACGCAGTATTTT.

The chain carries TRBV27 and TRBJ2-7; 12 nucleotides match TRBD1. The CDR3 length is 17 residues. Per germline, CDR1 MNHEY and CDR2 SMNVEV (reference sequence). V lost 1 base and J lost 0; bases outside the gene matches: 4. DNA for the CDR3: TGTGCCAGCAGTTTATACGGGACAGGGGGCAGCTCCTACGAGCAGTACTTC. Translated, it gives CASSLYGTGGSSYEQYF.